This TCR beta chain originates from a study of blood T cell repertoires in COVID-19. The overall study: COVID-19 samples collected from the United States, Italy and Spain covered acute and convalescent phases. PBMCs, B-cell-depleted T cells, or T cells provided the cDNA or gDNA that made up the material.

Authors' analysis steps: Reference gene primer amplification gave estimated nucleated cell counts. Data came from immunoSEQ multiplex PCR; TCRdb stores just in-frame clones and leaves some out. V and J calls and clone size are given by that table; D and trimming were obtained from the DNA. The sample lists 300,000 or so clones, around 83% occurring once. Germline values: CDR1 SEHNR, CDR2 FQNEAQ (reference sequence). The CDR3 is made up of 13 amino acids. Trimming took 11 bases from V and 5 from J; bases not matched to a gene: 10. This clone appeared a single time. The chain has TRBV7-9 and TRBJ2-5; 8 nucleotides line up with TRBD2. This clonotype was sampled from a woman aged 50 to 65 with acute or convalescent COVID-19. The specimen sequenced was peripheral blood. The CDR3 bases are TGTGCCGGGGCGAGGCCGGGGGGGGAGACCCAGTACTTC. Its protein is CAGARPGGETQYF.